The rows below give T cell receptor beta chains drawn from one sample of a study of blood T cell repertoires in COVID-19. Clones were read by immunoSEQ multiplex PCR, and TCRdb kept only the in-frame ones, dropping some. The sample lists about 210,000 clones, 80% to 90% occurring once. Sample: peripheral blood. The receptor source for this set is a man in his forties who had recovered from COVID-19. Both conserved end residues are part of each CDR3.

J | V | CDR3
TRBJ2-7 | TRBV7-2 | CASSSRVNEQYF
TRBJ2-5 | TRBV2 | CASNGRLETQYF
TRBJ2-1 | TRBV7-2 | CASSPGTSSDNEQFF
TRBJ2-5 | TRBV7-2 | CASSIPGTVQETQYF
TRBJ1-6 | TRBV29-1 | CSAQAGTTDSPLHF
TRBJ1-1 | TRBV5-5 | CASSFLDRVTEAFF
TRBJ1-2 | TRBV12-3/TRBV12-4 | CASSSRDIRYTF
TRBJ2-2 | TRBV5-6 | CASSPGLAGGPNTGELFF
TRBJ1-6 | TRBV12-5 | CASSQGPSPLHF
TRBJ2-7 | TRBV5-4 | CASSFRDSYEQYF
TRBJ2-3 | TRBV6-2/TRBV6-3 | CASSYLRQGGFTDTQYF
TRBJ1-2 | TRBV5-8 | CASSSYGTEYSYTF